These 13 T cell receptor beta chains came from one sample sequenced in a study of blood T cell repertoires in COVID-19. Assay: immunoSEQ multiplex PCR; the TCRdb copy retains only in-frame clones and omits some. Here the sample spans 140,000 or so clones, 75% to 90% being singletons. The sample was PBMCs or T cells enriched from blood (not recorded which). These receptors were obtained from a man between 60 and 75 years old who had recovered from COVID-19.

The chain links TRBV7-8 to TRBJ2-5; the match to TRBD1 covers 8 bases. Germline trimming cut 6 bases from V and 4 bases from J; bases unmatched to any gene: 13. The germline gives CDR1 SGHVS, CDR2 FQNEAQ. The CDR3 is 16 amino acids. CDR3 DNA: TGTGCCAGCAGTTCTACTGGACAGGGAGTGGGAGAGACCCAGTACTTC. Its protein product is CASSSTGQGVGETQYF. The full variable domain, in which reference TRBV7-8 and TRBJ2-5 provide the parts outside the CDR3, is GAGVSQSPRYKVAKRGQDVALRCDPISGHVSLFWYQQALGQGPEFLTYFQNEAQLDKSGLPSDRFFAERPEGSVSTLKIQRTQQEDSAVYLCASSSTGQGVGETQYFGPGTRLLVL.

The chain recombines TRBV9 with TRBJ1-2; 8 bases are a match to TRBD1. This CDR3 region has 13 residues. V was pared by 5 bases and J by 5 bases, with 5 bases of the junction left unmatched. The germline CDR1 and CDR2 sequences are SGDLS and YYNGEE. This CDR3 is CASRTTGVYGYTF. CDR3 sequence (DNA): TGTGCCAGCAGAACGACAGGGGTATATGGCTACACCTTC.

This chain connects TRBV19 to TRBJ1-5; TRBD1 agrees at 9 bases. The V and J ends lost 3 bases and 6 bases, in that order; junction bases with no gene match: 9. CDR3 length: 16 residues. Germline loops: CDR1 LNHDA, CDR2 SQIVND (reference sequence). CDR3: CASSIPTGGASQPQHF. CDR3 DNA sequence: TGTGCCAGTAGTATCCCCACAGGGGGCGCGTCTCAGCCCCAGCATTTT.

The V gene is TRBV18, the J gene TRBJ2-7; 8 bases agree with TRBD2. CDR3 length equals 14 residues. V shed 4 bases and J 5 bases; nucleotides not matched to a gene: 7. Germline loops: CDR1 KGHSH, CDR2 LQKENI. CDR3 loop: CASSLPGGINEQYF. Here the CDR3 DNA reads TGTGCCAGCTCACTGCCGGGGGGGATCAACGAGCAGTACTTC.

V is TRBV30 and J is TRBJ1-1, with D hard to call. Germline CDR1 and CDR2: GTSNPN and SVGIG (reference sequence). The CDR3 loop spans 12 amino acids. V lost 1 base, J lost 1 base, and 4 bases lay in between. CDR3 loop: CAWSAPNTEAFF. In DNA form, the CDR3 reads TGTGCCTGGAGTGCTCCGAACACTGAAGCTTTCTTT.

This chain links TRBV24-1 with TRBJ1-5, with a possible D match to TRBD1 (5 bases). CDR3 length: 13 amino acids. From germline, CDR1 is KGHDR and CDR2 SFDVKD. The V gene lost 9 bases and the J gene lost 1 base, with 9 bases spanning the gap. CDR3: CATQDRSNQPQHF. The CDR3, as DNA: TGTGCCACCCAAGACAGAAGCAATCAGCCCCAGCATTTT.

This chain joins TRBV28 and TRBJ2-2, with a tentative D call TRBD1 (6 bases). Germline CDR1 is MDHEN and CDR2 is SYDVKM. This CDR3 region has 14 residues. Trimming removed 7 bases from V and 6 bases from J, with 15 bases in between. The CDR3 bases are TGTGCCAGCAATAGGGACACTAGGGCCGGGGAGCTGTTTTTT. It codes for CASNRDTRAGELFF. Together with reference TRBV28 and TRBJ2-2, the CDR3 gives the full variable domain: DVKVTQSSRYLVKRTGEKVFLECVQDMDHENMFWYRQDPGLGLRLIYFSYDVKMKEKGDIPEGYSVSREKKERFSLILESASTNQTSMYLCASNRDTRAGELFFGEGSRLTVL.

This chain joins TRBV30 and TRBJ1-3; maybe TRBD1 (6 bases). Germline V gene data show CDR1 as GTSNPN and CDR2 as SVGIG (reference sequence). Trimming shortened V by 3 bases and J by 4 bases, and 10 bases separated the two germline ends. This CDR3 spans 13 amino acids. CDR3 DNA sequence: TGTGCCTGGAGGCCGGGACAAGGAAACACCATATATTTT. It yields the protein CAWRPGQGNTIYF. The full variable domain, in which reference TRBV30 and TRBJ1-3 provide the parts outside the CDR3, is SQTIHQWPATLVQPVGSPLSLECTVEGTSNPNLYWYRQAAGRGLQLLFYSVGIGQISSEVPQNLSASRPQDRQFILSSKKLLLSDSGFYLCAWRPGQGNTIYFGEGSWLTVV.

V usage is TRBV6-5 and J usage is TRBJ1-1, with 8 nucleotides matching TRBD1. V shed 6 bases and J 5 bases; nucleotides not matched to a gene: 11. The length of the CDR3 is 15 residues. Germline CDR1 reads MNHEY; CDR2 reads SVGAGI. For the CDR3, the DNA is TGTGCCAGCAGGGGGCGACTGACAGGGGAGACTGAAGCTTTCTTT. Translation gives CASRGRLTGETEAFF.

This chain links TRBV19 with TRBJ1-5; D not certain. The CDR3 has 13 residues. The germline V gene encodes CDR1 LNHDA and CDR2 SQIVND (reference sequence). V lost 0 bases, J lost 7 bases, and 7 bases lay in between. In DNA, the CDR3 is TGTGCCAGTAGTATAGAATCAGGACAGCCCCAGCATTTT. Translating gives CASSIESGQPQHF.

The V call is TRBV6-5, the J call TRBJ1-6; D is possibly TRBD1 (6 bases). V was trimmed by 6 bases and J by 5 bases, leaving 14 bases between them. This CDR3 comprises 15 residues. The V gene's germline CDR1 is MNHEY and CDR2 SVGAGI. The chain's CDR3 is CASSQLGGNNSPLHF. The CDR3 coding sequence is TGTGCCAGCAGCCAACTTGGGGGCAATAATTCACCCCTCCACTTT.

The CDR3 sequence: CASSPRYQETQYF. The CDR3 region has the DNA TGTGCCAGCAGCCCGAGGTACCAAGAGACCCAGTACTTC. The genes are TRBV14 and TRBJ2-5; D gene uncertain. This CDR3 is 13 amino acids long. Trimming removed 4 bases from V and 0 bases from J, with 6 bases in between. The germline V gene encodes CDR1 SGHDN and CDR2 FVKESK.

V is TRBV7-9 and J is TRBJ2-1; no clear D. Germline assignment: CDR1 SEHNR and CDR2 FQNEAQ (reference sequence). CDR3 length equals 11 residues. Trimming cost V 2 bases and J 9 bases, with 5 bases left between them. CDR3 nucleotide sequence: TGTGCCAGCAGCTTAACGGGTGAGCAGTTCTTC. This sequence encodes CASSLTGEQFF.